The rows below give T cell receptor beta chains drawn from one sample of a study of blood T cell repertoires in COVID-19. The assay was immunoSEQ multiplex PCR, and TCRdb's table has in-frame clones only and misses some. Among some 190,000 clones, about 80% were seen once, and the ten largest hold about 7.2%. Specimen: peripheral blood. These receptors were obtained from a man aged 55 to 70 with acute or convalescent COVID-19. Each CDR3 is given with its conserved first and last residue. A D gene is named only where the DNA matches it firmly. Not every row has a clone size; where given, it reads once, few, many or a size class.

D: NA
size: NA
V: TRBV19
J: TRBJ1-1
length: 13
DNA: TGTGCCAGTAGTGCACAGAGGAACACTGAAGCTTTCTTT
CDR3: CASSAQRNTEAFF

D: NA
size: NA
V: TRBV6-5
J: TRBJ1-2
length: 15
DNA: TGTGCCAGCAGTTACTTTACAGGGAATAACTATGGCTACACCTTC
CDR3: CASSYFTGNNYGYTF

D: TRBD1
size: once
V: TRBV2
J: TRBJ1-5
length: 14
DNA: TGTGCCAGCAGTGAAGTTGGACAGGATCAGCCCCAGCATTTT
CDR3: CASSEVGQDQPQHF

D: NA
size: few
V: TRBV19
J: TRBJ1-2
length: 12
DNA: TGTGCCAGTAGTACGCGACAGCATGGCTACACCTTC
CDR3: CASSTRQHGYTF

D: NA
size: NA
V: TRBV24-1
J: TRBJ2-5
length: 14
DNA: TGTGCCACCAGCCCGAACTCATACAGGGAGACCCAGTACTTC
CDR3: CATSPNSYRETQYF

D: NA
size: NA
V: TRBV3-1/TRBV3-2
J: TRBJ1-1
length: 14
DNA: TGTGCCAGCAGCCCCCGGGATGTAGGGACTGAAGCTTTCTTT
CDR3: CASSPRDVGTEAFF

D: TRBD1
size: NA
V: TRBV3-1/TRBV3-2
J: TRBJ1-5
length: 15
DNA: TGTGCCAGCAGTTATACAGGGGATACCAATCAGCCCCAGCATTTT
CDR3: CASSYTGDTNQPQHF

D: TRBD1
size: NA
V: TRBV23-1
J: TRBJ1-2
length: 23
DNA: TGCGCCAGCAGTCAATCCTTCGTTAGCTCGCCTTTCTCCGGGACAGGGTACCTCTATGGCTACACCTTC
CDR3: CASSQSFVSSPFSGTGYLYGYTF

D: TRBD1
size: NA
V: TRBV4-2
J: TRBJ1-5
length: 15
DNA: TGTGCCAGCAGCCAGACAGGGGGCATAGATCAGCCCCAGCATTTT
CDR3: CASSQTGGIDQPQHF

D: TRBD2
size: NA
V: TRBV30
J: TRBJ2-7
length: 16
DNA: TGTGCCTGGAGTCAATACGTAGCGGGGGGAGCCTACGAGCAGTACTTC
CDR3: CAWSQYVAGGAYEQYF

D: NA
size: NA
V: TRBV28
J: TRBJ2-7
length: 10
DNA: TGTGCAGCCTGGCGGGCCGGGGAGTACTTC
CDR3: CAAWRAGEYF

D: TRBD2
size: NA
V: TRBV4-1
J: TRBJ2-1
length: 15
DNA: TGCGCCAGCAGCCCTCGGACTAGCGGGGACAATGAGCAGTTCTTC
CDR3: CASSPRTSGDNEQFF

D: TRBD2
size: NA
V: TRBV7-7
J: TRBJ2-1
length: 15
DNA: TGTGCTAGCAGCCGTACTAGCGGGGGGGCCGGTGAGCAGTTCTTC
CDR3: CASSRTSGGAGEQFF

D: NA
size: NA
V: TRBV5-4
J: TRBJ2-3
length: 12
DNA: TGTGCCAGCAGCTTGTTCGCAGATACGCAGTATTTT
CDR3: CASSLFADTQYF

D: NA
size: NA
V: TRBV5-6
J: TRBJ1-1
length: 12
DNA: TGTGCCAGCAGCTTGGTCGACACTGAAGCTTTCTTT
CDR3: CASSLVDTEAFF

D: NA
size: once
V: TRBV9
J: TRBJ2-7
length: 10
DNA: TGTGCCAGCAGCGTACTCGAGCAGTACTTC
CDR3: CASSVLEQYF

D: TRBD1
size: NA
V: TRBV19
J: TRBJ2-7
length: 14
DNA: TGTGCCAGTAGTATCGGGACAGGGTTCTACGAGCAGTACTTC
CDR3: CASSIGTGFYEQYF

D: TRBD2
size: NA
V: TRBV5-1
J: TRBJ2-1
length: 13
DNA: TGCGCCAGCAGCAAGACTAGCACCAATGAGCAGTTCTTC
CDR3: CASSKTSTNEQFF

D: NA
size: NA
V: TRBV5-6
J: TRBJ2-7
length: 14
DNA: TGTGCCAGCAGCCGGGTGGCGTCCGCCTACGAGCAGTACTTC
CDR3: CASSRVASAYEQYF

D: NA
size: few
V: TRBV24-1
J: TRBJ1-1
length: 15
DNA: TGTGCCACCAGTGTTCCACGGCGGATGAACACTGAAGCTTTCTTT
CDR3: CATSVPRRMNTEAFF

D: NA
size: NA
V: TRBV20-1
J: TRBJ1-2
length: 11
DNA: TGCAGTGCCCAGGTTTCTATAGGCTACACCTTC
CDR3: CSAQVSIGYTF

D: NA
size: NA
V: TRBV29-1
J: TRBJ1-1
length: 13
DNA: TGCAGCGTCTTGACAGAGATGAACACTGAAGCTTTCTTT
CDR3: CSVLTEMNTEAFF